The TCR beta chain described here comes from a study of OX40 agonist ivuxolimab in advanced cancers. Blood sampling took place at baseline, cycle 4 day 1, and cycle 7 day 1. The table came from immunoSEQ multiplex PCR; TCRdb's copy has only in-frame clones and leaves some out. The data hold about 51,000 clones, with around nine tenths observed a single time. V was pared by 1 base and J by 3 bases, with 13 bases between. The CDR3 is 15 amino acids. In germline, CDR1 is SGHNT, CDR2 YYREEE (reference sequence). The sequencing here drew on CD4+ or CD8+ T cells sorted from blood, taken in a trial of the OX40 agonist ivuxolimab. This clonotype was sampled from an adult with an advanced solid tumor such as melanoma, head and neck, liver or kidney cancer. The chain joins TRBV5-4 to TRBJ1-2; possibly TRBD1 for D (5 bases). Here the CDR3 DNA reads TGTGCCAGCAGCTTGATCGACAGCCCTTACTATGGCTACACCTTC. Translating it yields CASSLIDSPYYGYTF. Using reference TRBV5-4 and TRBJ1-2 for the parts outside the CDR3, the full variable domain is ETGVTQSPTHLIKTRGQQVTLRCSSQSGHNTVSWYQQALGQGPQFIFQYYREEENGRGNFPPRFSGLQFPNYSSELNVNALELDDSALYLCASSLIDSPYYGYTFGSGTRLTVV.